Listed here are 18 T cell receptor beta chains from one sample, sequenced in a study of blood T cell repertoires in COVID-19. Sequenced by immunoSEQ multiplex PCR; TCRdb stores in-frame clones only, minus some. Of roughly 290,000 clones in the sample, 70% to 90% were seen once. The material sequenced was peripheral blood. The receptor source for this set is a woman aged 45-59 years who had recovered from COVID-19.

The chain's CDR3 is CASSLQGRNQPQHF. DNA for the CDR3: TGTGCCAGCAGCTTACAGGGGCGGAATCAGCCCCAGCATTTT. The chain combines TRBV5-4 with TRBJ1-5, with 7 bases matching TRBD1. Looked up from germline, CDR1 is SGHNT and CDR2 is YYREEE (reference sequence). Unmatched junction bases numbered 3, after V lost 2 bases and J lost 4 bases. There are 14 residues in the CDR3.

The chain joins TRBV19 to TRBJ2-1, with TRBD2 as a possible D gene (6 bases). From germline, CDR1 is LNHDA and CDR2 SQIVND (reference sequence). V lost 5 bases, J lost 7 bases, and 15 bases lay in between. The CDR3 covers 14 residues. CDR3 in DNA: TGTGCCAGTAGTGAGTTAGCGGCTCAAAATGAGCAGTTCTTC. Protein sequence: CASSELAAQNEQFF. The full variable domain, completed using reference TRBV19 and TRBJ2-1, is DGGITQSPKYLFRKEGQNVTLSCEQNLNHDAMYWYRQDPGQGLRLIYYSQIVNDFQKGDIAEGYSVSREKKESFPLTVTSAQKNPTAFYLCASSELAAQNEQFFGPGTRLTVL.

This clone was observed once. The chain recombines TRBV10-2 with TRBJ1-1, with a tentative D call TRBD1 (5 bases). Germline V gene sequence: CDR1 WSHSY, CDR2 SAAADI. This CDR3 has 13 amino acids. The V end lost 4 bases, the J end lost 4 bases, and 10 bases lay between the germline ends. The chain's CDR3 is CASSAGFGTEAFF. In nucleotides, the CDR3 is TGCGCCAGCAGTGCAGGGTTCGGCACTGAAGCTTTCTTT.

In its sample, this clone was seen once. V and J are TRBV10-3 and TRBJ1-2; 7 bases are shared with TRBD1. Germline lookup yields CDR1 ENHRY and CDR2 SYGVKD. CDR3 length equals 15 residues. J lost 3 bases, V lost 3 bases, and 7 bases had no gene match. The CDR3 spells CAISDETGIDYGYTF. CDR3 coding DNA: TGTGCCATCAGTGACGAGACAGGGATTGACTATGGCTACACCTTC.

The V call is TRBV4-3, the J call TRBJ2-1, with a tentative D call TRBD2 (5 bases). Trimming removed 0 bases from V and 5 bases from J, with 11 bases in between. Germline V gives CDR1 LGHNA, CDR2 YSLEER. This CDR3 spans 15 amino acids. CDR3 in DNA: TGCGCCAGCAGCCAAGATCAACTAGGAAACAATGAGCAGTTCTTC. Translating it yields CASSQDQLGNNEQFF.

The J gene is TRBJ2-1, the V gene TRBV19; 10 bases are a match to TRBD1. The germline V gene has CDR1 LNHDA and CDR2 SQIVND (reference sequence). V was pared by 9 bases and J by 7 bases, with 6 bases of the junction left unmatched. The CDR3 is 13 amino acids. The CDR3 loop is CASRDRGVNEQFF. CDR3 nucleotides: TGTGCCAGCAGGGACAGGGGTGTAAATGAGCAGTTCTTC.

The chain recombines TRBV7-2 with TRBJ2-5, with D perhaps matching TRBD2 (7 bases). The germline V and J ends were trimmed by 3 bases and 5 bases, with 13 bases remaining between them. The CDR3 is made up of 14 amino acids. Germline CDR1 and CDR2: SGHTA and FQGNSA. The CDR3 sequence is CASSFAGAGETQYF. Here the CDR3 DNA reads TGTGCCAGCAGCTTCGCGGGGGCTGGGGAGACCCAGTACTTC.

This sequence joins TRBV27 and TRBJ2-1; 7 nucleotides agree with TRBD1. The CDR3 contains 16 residues. V lost 2 bases, J lost 1 base, and 5 bases stayed unmatched. Germline CDR1 is MNHEY and CDR2 is SMNVEV (reference sequence). The CDR3 region is CASSLRTGTSYNEQFF. The CDR3 bases are TGTGCCAGCAGTTTAAGGACAGGAACTTCCTACAATGAGCAGTTCTTC.

The V call is TRBV7-7, the J call TRBJ2-5; TRBD1 matches 8 bases. The germline gives CDR1 SSHAT, CDR2 FNYEAQ (reference sequence). Unmatched junction bases numbered 9, after V lost 5 bases and J lost 4 bases. The CDR3 has 15 amino acids. The CDR3, as DNA: TGTGCCAGCAGCCCTCTCGGACAGGGTGGAGAGACCCAGTACTTC. Encoded protein: CASSPLGQGGETQYF.

This clone was seen more than once but under ten times. The genes are TRBV3-1 (or the pseudogene TRBV3-2) and TRBJ1-6, with D maybe TRBD1 (5 bases). Germline values: CDR1 LGHDT, CDR2 YNNKEL (reference sequence). Trimming pared 5 bases from V and 7 bases from J, leaving 12 bases between. CDR3 length: 14 residues. CDR3 in DNA: TGTGCCAGCAGCGTGGCCAGGGCAAATTCACCCCTCCACTTT. Protein: CASSVARANSPLHF.

This clone turned up a few times. This rearrangement joins TRBV7-9 to TRBJ1-1; D is unresolved. V was pared by 6 bases and J by 0 bases, with 11 bases between. CDR1 is SEHNR and CDR2 is FQNEAQ in the germline V gene (reference sequence). The CDR3 sequence is 14 residues long. The CDR3 region is CASRRGGLNTEAFF. The CDR3 DNA follows: TGTGCCAGCAGGAGAGGCGGGTTGAACACTGAAGCTTTCTTT.

This chain uses TRBV5-6 with TRBJ2-2; TRBD1 is a possible D gene (5 bases). Germline V gene sequence: CDR1 SGHDT, CDR2 YYEEEE. CDR3 length equals 15 residues. The ends were cut back, 0 bases at V and 1 base at J, with 7 bases in the middle. The CDR3 protein is CASSLARENTGELFF. The DNA for the CDR3 is TGTGCCAGCAGCTTGGCCAGGGAGAACACCGGGGAGCTGTTTTTT.

This CDR3 reads CASGLAGSDTQYF. The CDR3, as DNA: TGTGCTAGTGGGTTAGCGGGATCAGATACGCAGTATTTT. This rearrangement joins TRBV12-5 to TRBJ2-3, with 8 bases aligning to TRBD2. Trimming cost V 6 bases and J 4 bases; bases outside gene matches: 3. The CDR3 runs to 13 residues. Germline-derived CDR1 and CDR2 are LGHNT and FRNRAP.

This chain connects TRBV5-1 to TRBJ1-5, with 9 nucleotides matching TRBD1. With 2 bases clipped from V and 4 bases from J, the junction kept 4 bases outside the gene matches. Germline loops: CDR1 SGHRS, CDR2 YFSETQ. The CDR3 length is 15 residues. The CDR3 reads CASSLQGAVNQPQHF. CDR3 bases: TGCGCCAGCAGCTTACAGGGGGCGGTAAATCAGCCCCAGCATTTT.

The rearrangement joins TRBV6-1 to TRBJ2-7; tentatively, D is TRBD2 (5 bases). This CDR3 has 15 residues. Germline loops: CDR1 MNHNS, CDR2 SASEGT. Deletions cut 2 bases from V and 3 bases from J, with 14 bases between. CDR3 nucleotides: TGTGCCAGCAGTGAATTAGCACGGGGAAGCTACGAGCAGTACTTC. It is translated as CASSELARGSYEQYF.

This chain connects TRBV28 to TRBJ1-5; TRBD1 matches 9 bases. The CDR3 sequence is 13 residues long. The V gene's germline CDR1 is MDHEN and CDR2 SYDVKM. V was pared by 9 bases and J by 6 bases, with 6 bases of the junction left unmatched. This chain's CDR3 is CASKTGGFQPQHF. The CDR3 coding sequence is TGTGCCAGTAAAACAGGGGGCTTTCAGCCCCAGCATTTT.

V and J are TRBV3-1 (or the pseudogene TRBV3-2) and TRBJ1-4; D is unclear. The CDR3 spans 11 residues. Germline V gene lookup returns CDR1 LGHDT and CDR2 YNNKEL (reference sequence). V was pared by 6 bases and J by 13 bases, with 12 bases between. The DNA for the CDR3 is TGTGCCAGCAGTCTCCTTAACAGACTGTTTTTT. Translation gives CASSLLNRLFF.

The rearrangement uses TRBV11-2 and TRBJ2-1; perhaps TRBD2 as D (6 bases). CDR1 and CDR2 (germline): SGHAT, FQNNGV. The CDR3 is 14 amino acids. V was clipped by 1 base and J by 2 bases, with 6 bases between them. This chain's CDR3 is CASSLAGAYNEQFF. The CDR3 DNA sequence: TGTGCCAGCAGCTTAGCGGGAGCCTACAATGAGCAGTTCTTC.